A single sample is the source of the 9 T cell receptor beta chains below, sequenced in a study of blood T cells in healthy people across ages. The second PCR ran about 6 to 11 cycles with a sample-barcoded 5' primer and J-beta primers. TCRdb fed the 5' RACE reads into MiXCR, producing one record per CDR3 protein. Here the sample spans roughly 1,500,000 distinct CDR3 sequences, approximately 32% being singletons. Sequencing input: blood. The receptors derive from a young woman in good health.

This chain connects TRBV10-3 to TRBJ1-2; maybe TRBD1 (5 bases). Germline V CDR1 and CDR2: ENHRY, SYGVKD. V dropped 3 bases and J dropped 7 bases, with 12 bases sitting between them. This CDR3 contains 13 residues. This CDR3 reads CAISEKQDRGYTF. The CDR3 nucleotides are TGTGCCATCAGTGAAAAACAGGACCGTGGCTACACCTTC.

This clonotype was recorded a few times. The genes are TRBV5-1 and TRBJ1-1; TRBD1 might be the D (6 bases). Germline V CDR1 and CDR2: SGHRS, YFSETQ. The CDR3 totals 16 residues. Trimming left V 4 bases short and J 1 base short, with 17 bases between. The CDR3 region has the DNA TGCGCCAGCAGCGATTCAGACAGGACGAAGAACACTGAAGCTTTCTTT. This codes for CASSDSDRTKNTEAFF.

This clonotype appeared many times. The chain has TRBV29-1 and TRBJ2-5; D possibly corresponds to TRBD2 (7 bases). V was shortened by 7 bases and J by 3 bases, with 15 bases between the two germline ends. This CDR3 comprises 13 residues. The germline V gene encodes CDR1 SQVTM and CDR2 ANQGSEA. The CDR3 nucleotides read TGCAGCGCCCCGAGGGGGGGAGAAGAGACCCAGTACTTC. As protein: CSAPRGGEETQYF.

This chain joins TRBV27 and TRBJ2-5; 11 nucleotides match TRBD1. Germline V lookup: CDR1 MNHEY, CDR2 SMNVEV (reference sequence). The CDR3 runs to 17 residues. The V gene end was trimmed by 6 bases and the J gene end by 4 bases; junction bases not matched to a gene: 13. CDR3 in amino acids: CASRPGQGAPYTETQYF. CDR3 in DNA: TGTGCCAGCAGACCAGGACAGGGGGCTCCATATACAGAGACCCAGTACTTC.

This clonotype was counted many times. CDR3 amino acids: CASSSGLAGDYEQYF. The CDR3 coding sequence is TGTGCCAGCAGCTCGGGACTAGCGGGGGATTACGAGCAGTACTTC. The rearrangement uses TRBV7-6 and TRBJ2-7, with 14 bases that match TRBD2. J lost 4 bases, V lost 4 bases, and 3 bases had no gene match. CDR1 SGHVS and CDR2 FNYEAQ come from the germline V gene. The CDR3 has 15 residues.

This clonotype was counted a few times. The genes are TRBV5-1 and TRBJ2-1, with 9 bases matching TRBD2. CDR1 and CDR2 from the germline V gene are SGHRS and YFSETQ. Losses at the gene ends were 0 bases for V and 7 bases for J; bases not matched to a gene: 8. The CDR3 is made up of 16 amino acids. As DNA, the CDR3 is TGCGCCAGCAGCTTGGTCCCGCGGGGGGGCGAAAATGAGCAGTTCTTC. It encodes CASSLVPRGGENEQFF.

The chain joins TRBV9 to TRBJ1-4, with D hard to call. Trimming pared 4 bases from V and 0 bases from J, leaving 10 bases between. Germline CDR1 reads SGDLS; CDR2 reads YYNGEE. The CDR3 has 15 amino acids. The CDR3 loop reads CASSSQITTNEKLFF. The CDR3 nucleotides are TGTGCCAGCAGCTCTCAGATAACAACTAATGAAAAACTGTTTTTT.

The chain combines TRBV28 with TRBJ2-7; no reliable D call. The germline V gene has CDR1 MDHEN and CDR2 SYDVKM. Trimming cost V 6 bases and J 5 bases, with 29 bases left between them. The CDR3 loop spans 18 amino acids. The CDR3 loop is CASSRLGRLKGLLHEQYF. Written as DNA, the CDR3 is TGTGCCAGCAGCCGACTTGGCCGGCTAAAAGGGTTGCTACACGAGCAGTACTTC.

V and J are TRBV11-1 and TRBJ2-7; D is uncertain. The ends were cut back, 1 base at V and 7 bases at J, with 17 bases in the middle. The CDR3 is 15 amino acids. Germline CDR1 SGHAT, CDR2 FQDESV (reference sequence). CDR3 in DNA: TGTGCCAGCAGCTTAGGGCCCCAGGCTTACAATGAGCAGTACTTC. The encoded protein is CASSLGPQAYNEQYF.